Listed below are T cell receptor beta chains from one sample, sequenced in a study of read filtering for tumor transcriptome and immune sequencing. TCRdb re-derived calls from the reads in MiXCR, one entry per CDR3 protein. This sample yields tens of thousands of distinct CDR3 sequences, of which 20% to 25% are seen a single time; over 9.5% belongs to the top ten. The specimen sequenced was a population of CD138-negative cells sorted from bone marrow. The receptor source for this set is a donor over 35 with multiple myeloma. The CDR3 runs from the conserved cysteine through the conserved F or W. D genes are given only for firm matches. The size entry is marked missing in some rows and otherwise reads once, few, many or a size class.

clone_size: many
d_call: -
j_call: TRBJ1-1
v_call: TRBV7-9
cdr3_aa: CASSLARGLGAEAFF
cdr3_nt: TGTGCCAGCAGCTTAGCACGGGGGCTCGGGGCTGAAGCTTTCTTT

clone_size: few
d_call: -
j_call: TRBJ2-7
v_call: TRBV20-1
cdr3_aa: CSARDGAGWRTYEQYF
cdr3_nt: TGCAGTGCTAGAGATGGGGCGGGGTGGAGGACCTACGAGCAGTACTTC

clone_size: many
d_call: TRBD1
j_call: TRBJ2-1
v_call: TRBV6-2/TRBV6-3
cdr3_aa: CASSFAGTGGNEQFF
cdr3_nt: TGTGCCAGCAGTTTCGCCGGGACAGGAGGCAATGAGCAGTTCTTC

clone_size: many
d_call: -
j_call: TRBJ2-7
v_call: TRBV19
cdr3_aa: CASSIAPGAYEQYF
cdr3_nt: TGTGCCAGTAGTATAGCACCAGGGGCATACGAGCAGTACTTC

clone_size: -
d_call: -
j_call: TRBJ1-6
v_call: TRBV20-1
cdr3_aa: CSARDTGDSPLHF
cdr3_nt: TGCAGTGCTAGAGATACGGGGGATTCACCCCTCCACTTT

clone_size: few
d_call: -
j_call: TRBJ2-2
v_call: TRBV7-9
cdr3_aa: CASSSRDSWNTGELFF
cdr3_nt: TGTGCCAGCAGCTCCAGAGACAGCTGGAACACCGGGGAGCTGTTTTTT

clone_size: -
d_call: -
j_call: TRBJ2-1
v_call: TRBV29-1
cdr3_aa: CSVLWRTQTSGGARWSEQFF
cdr3_nt: TGCAGCGTTTTATGGAGGACACAGACTAGTGGGGGGGCCAGGTGGAGTGAGCAGTTCTTC

clone_size: many
d_call: -
j_call: TRBJ1-1
v_call: TRBV20-1
cdr3_aa: CSALNTEAFF
cdr3_nt: TGCAGTGCTTTAAACACTGAAGCTTTCTTT

clone_size: -
d_call: -
j_call: TRBJ2-7
v_call: TRBV10-2
cdr3_aa: CASSLFSRGASSTDYEQYF
cdr3_nt: TGCGCCAGCAGCCTCTTCTCAAGAGGGGCCTCATCAACTGACTACGAGCAGTACTTC

clone_size: -
d_call: -
j_call: TRBJ1-6
v_call: TRBV23-1
cdr3_aa: CASSQPFRGDPLHF
cdr3_nt: TGCGCCAGCAGTCAGCCTTTCAGAGGCGATCCCCTCCACTTT

clone_size: many
d_call: TRBD2
j_call: TRBJ2-3
v_call: TRBV19
cdr3_aa: CASTMTSGGYTDTQYF
cdr3_nt: TGTGCCAGTACCATGACTAGCGGGGGGTACACAGATACGCAGTATTTT

clone_size: many
d_call: -
j_call: TRBJ2-7
v_call: TRBV12-3/TRBV12-4
cdr3_aa: CASSLPGLIEQYF
cdr3_nt: TGTGCCAGCAGTCTTCCGGGTTTGATCGAGCAGTACTTC

clone_size: -
d_call: TRBD1
j_call: TRBJ1-1
v_call: TRBV3-1
cdr3_aa: CASSHRDSEAFF
cdr3_nt: TGTGCCAGCAGCCACCGGGACAGTGAAGCTTTCTTT

clone_size: few
d_call: -
j_call: TRBJ2-3
v_call: TRBV10-3
cdr3_aa: CAISELHRTDTQYF
cdr3_nt: TGTGCCATCAGTGAACTACACCGCACAGATACGCAGTATTTT

clone_size: many
d_call: -
j_call: TRBJ2-7
v_call: TRBV20-1
cdr3_aa: CSAPGTDPYEQYF
cdr3_nt: TGCAGTGCCCCCGGGACGGACCCCTACGAGCAGTACTTC

clone_size: few
d_call: TRBD1
j_call: TRBJ1-2
v_call: TRBV5-5
cdr3_aa: CASSLSPQGGYGYTF
cdr3_nt: TGTGCCAGCAGCTTGAGTCCCCAGGGGGGCTATGGCTACACCTTC

clone_size: -
d_call: -
j_call: TRBJ2-5
v_call: TRBV2
cdr3_aa: CASSPRYSSQETQYF
cdr3_nt: TGTGCCAGCAGCCCTAGGTACTCTTCTCAAGAGACCCAGTACTTC

clone_size: many
d_call: -
j_call: TRBJ1-1
v_call: TRBV3-1
cdr3_aa: CASSQEGRQNTEAFF
cdr3_nt: TGTGCCAGCAGCCAAGAAGGGAGGCAGAACACTGAAGCTTTCTTT

clone_size: -
d_call: -
j_call: TRBJ1-5
v_call: TRBV2
cdr3_aa: CASSERVGEQPQHF
cdr3_nt: TGTGCCAGCAGTGAACGGGTGGGGGAGCAGCCCCAGCATTTT

clone_size: many
d_call: TRBD1
j_call: TRBJ2-1
v_call: TRBV20-1
cdr3_aa: CSARRQGAHNEQFF
cdr3_nt: TGCAGTGCCAGAAGACAGGGGGCGCACAATGAGCAGTTCTTC

clone_size: many
d_call: -
j_call: TRBJ1-5
v_call: TRBV28
cdr3_aa: CASSWEVDSNQPQHF
cdr3_nt: TGTGCCAGCAGTTGGGAGGTCGATAGCAATCAGCCCCAGCATTTT

clone_size: many
d_call: TRBD1
j_call: TRBJ1-1
v_call: TRBV20-1
cdr3_aa: CSARDRGGNTEAFF
cdr3_nt: TGCAGTGCTAGGGACAGGGGGGGAAACACTGAAGCTTTCTTT

clone_size: medium-sized
d_call: -
j_call: TRBJ2-1
v_call: TRBV29-1
cdr3_aa: CSVEGAALNNEQFF
cdr3_nt: TGCAGCGTTGAAGGGGCAGCATTAAACAATGAGCAGTTCTTC

clone_size: -
d_call: TRBD1
j_call: TRBJ2-5
v_call: TRBV5-1
cdr3_aa: CASSLVGTGQETQYF
cdr3_nt: TGCGCCAGCAGCTTGGTAGGGACAGGCCAAGAGACCCAGTACTTC

clone_size: many
d_call: -
j_call: TRBJ2-3
v_call: TRBV6-5
cdr3_aa: CATLLGSTDTQYF
cdr3_nt: TGTGCCACTTTGCTGGGGAGCACAGATACGCAGTATTTT

clone_size: many
d_call: TRBD2
j_call: TRBJ2-1
v_call: TRBV20-1
cdr3_aa: CSARVAGGLSYNEQFF
cdr3_nt: TGCAGTGCTAGAGTAGCGGGGGGGTTATCCTACAATGAGCAGTTCTTC

clone_size: many
d_call: TRBD1
j_call: TRBJ2-7
v_call: TRBV5-1
cdr3_aa: CASSLDSAGTGTYEQYF
cdr3_nt: TGCGCCAGCAGCCTAGACAGCGCGGGGACAGGTACCTACGAGCAGTACTTC

clone_size: many
d_call: -
j_call: TRBJ1-1
v_call: TRBV7-2
cdr3_aa: CASSPSRLGTEAFF
cdr3_nt: TGTGCCAGCAGCCCCTCCCGCCTTGGCACTGAAGCTTTCTTT

clone_size: many
d_call: -
j_call: TRBJ2-1
v_call: TRBV29-1
cdr3_aa: CSVGAGNSYNEQFF
cdr3_nt: TGCAGCGTGGGGGCAGGTAATTCCTACAATGAGCAGTTCTTC

clone_size: few
d_call: -
j_call: TRBJ1-1
v_call: TRBV5-1
cdr3_aa: CASSLGGANTGAFF
cdr3_nt: TGCGCCAGCAGCTTGGGCGGGGCGAACACTGGAGCTTTCTTT

clone_size: many
d_call: -
j_call: TRBJ1-1
v_call: TRBV12-3/TRBV12-4
cdr3_aa: CASSLEPRNTEAFF
cdr3_nt: TGTGCCAGCAGTTTGGAACCGAGAAACACTGAAGCTTTCTTT

clone_size: -
d_call: -
j_call: TRBJ1-1
v_call: TRBV25-1
cdr3_aa: CASSEGGTLGTEAFF
cdr3_nt: TGTGCCAGCAGTGAAGGGGGGACCCTTGGGACTGAAGCTTTCTTT

clone_size: many
d_call: -
j_call: TRBJ2-7
v_call: TRBV28
cdr3_aa: CATLRQAYEQYF
cdr3_nt: TGTGCCACCTTGAGACAGGCCTACGAGCAGTACTTC

clone_size: -
d_call: -
j_call: TRBJ1-2
v_call: TRBV2
cdr3_aa: CASSGGFSYGYTF
cdr3_nt: TGTGCCAGCAGTGGGGGCTTTTCTTATGGCTACACCTTC

clone_size: many
d_call: TRBD2
j_call: TRBJ2-2
v_call: TRBV5-1
cdr3_aa: CASSLAPGGNTGELFF
cdr3_nt: TGCGCCAGCAGCTTGGCTCCGGGGGGGAACACCGGGGAGCTGTTTTTT

clone_size: few
d_call: -
j_call: TRBJ1-1
v_call: TRBV9
cdr3_aa: CASSSWLGSDTEAFF
cdr3_nt: TGTGCCAGCAGCTCCTGGCTGGGGTCGGACACTGAAGCTTTCTTT

clone_size: many
d_call: -
j_call: TRBJ1-1
v_call: TRBV5-1
cdr3_aa: CASRPSENTEAFF
cdr3_nt: TGCGCCAGCAGGCCCAGCGAAAACACTGAAGCTTTCTTT

clone_size: -
d_call: -
j_call: TRBJ2-3
v_call: TRBV2
cdr3_aa: CASSDSSTNTQYF
cdr3_nt: TGTGCCAGCAGTGATAGTAGCACAAATACGCAGTATTTT

clone_size: many
d_call: -
j_call: TRBJ1-1
v_call: TRBV12-3/TRBV12-4
cdr3_aa: CASSFGRTEAFF
cdr3_nt: TGTGCCAGCAGTTTCGGACGAACTGAAGCTTTCTTT

clone_size: -
d_call: -
j_call: TRBJ2-1
v_call: TRBV28
cdr3_aa: CASSLLGSGPRHEQFF
cdr3_nt: TGTGCCAGCAGTTTACTCGGGTCTGGGCCCCGCCATGAGCAGTTCTTC

clone_size: many
d_call: -
j_call: TRBJ2-3
v_call: TRBV2
cdr3_aa: CASSPFRNTDTQYF
cdr3_nt: TGTGCCAGCAGTCCATTCAGGAACACAGATACGCAGTATTTT